The clone carrying this T cell receptor beta chain was recorded a few times. Its antigen is unknown. The sample is drawn from a study of response to subunit inactivated influenza vaccine. Notes on the study in general: Each seasonal flu vaccination may recruit only limited new T cells, authors suggested.

TCRdb re-derived calls from the RT-PCR reads in MiXCR, one entry per CDR3 protein. The sample lists 500,000 to 600,000 distinct CDR3 sequences, 10% to 15% occurring once. The V gene's germline CDR1 is SGHTA and CDR2 FQGNSA. CDR3 length: 17 amino acids. V lost 1 base, J lost 2 bases, and 16 bases lay in between. The sample here was PBMCs from blood, taken on the day of vaccination. The TCR was taken from a man in his forties or fifties who received an inactivated influenza vaccine. The gene calls are TRBV7-2 and TRBJ2-3; tentative D call: TRBD1 (6 bases). CDR3 region: CASSLGIGGLYTDTQYF. CDR3 sequence (DNA): TGTGCCAGCAGCTTAGGGATAGGGGGTCTTTACACAGATACGCAGTATTTT.